The subject of this entry is one TCR beta chain. This study enrolled people aged 18 to 89 from approximately 24 US geographic areas. The source of the sample is a study of blood T cell repertoires in COVID-19. About the research overall: PBMCs, B-cell-depleted T cells, or T cells provided the cDNA or gDNA that made up the material.

Measured with immunoSEQ multiplex PCR; TCRdb has only the in-frame clones, and not every one. The table has about 310,000 clones, less than 85% seen once. CDR3 length: 15 amino acids. J was trimmed by 3 bases and V by 4 bases; bases with no gene match: 6. Germline CDR1 and CDR2: MRHNA and SNTAGT. Sequencing used PBMCs or T cells enriched from blood (not recorded which). The origin of this receptor is a woman aged 25 to 45 who had been exposed to COVID-19. The chain employs TRBV6-4 and TRBJ1-1; 9 bases agree with TRBD1. CDR3: CASSADRGRDTEAFF. As DNA, the CDR3 is TGTGCCAGCAGTGCGGACAGGGGACGAGACACTGAAGCTTTCTTT.